This T cell receptor beta chain was recovered during a study of T cell responses to AZD1222 COVID-19 vaccine. Findings and limits, study-wide: All repertoire sampling was performed exclusively after the peak T cell response. Reports say nearly half of spike-specific TCRs go after unmutated variant regions. With dominance at 160-218 and 743-854, vaccine-associated CD4 TCRs spanned spike. Possibly, clonal diversity was underestimated; donors were largely white British and included more females.

This CDR3 comprises 13 residues. The germline V gene has CDR1 SGHTA and CDR2 FQGTGA. V lost 3 bases to trimming and J lost 3 bases, with 8 bases between them. As to this clone: The antigen remains unidentified.

Measured with immunoSEQ multiplex PCR; TCRdb has only the in-frame clones, and not every one. The sample contains some 140,000 clones, roughly 90% of which appear only once. The V and J genes are TRBV7-3 and TRBJ1-1; D is ambiguous. The source was peripheral blood, collected on day 0 of AZD1222 vaccination. This clonotype originated in an adult in good health. In DNA form, the CDR3 reads TGTGCCAGCAGCTTTTCTGGGGACACTGAAGCTTTCTTT. Translating it yields CASSFSGDTEAFF. Based on the CDR3 plus reference TRBV7-3 and TRBJ1-1, the full variable domain is GAGVSQTPSNKVTEKGKYVELRCDPISGHTALYWYRQSLGQGPEFLIYFQGTGAADDSGLPNDRFFAVRPEGSVSTLKIQRTERGDSAVYLCASSFSGDTEAFFGQGTRLTVV.